The 32 T cell receptor beta chains in this list originate from one sample, sequenced in a study of blood T cell repertoires in COVID-19. TCRdb keeps only in-frame clones here, not all; method: immunoSEQ multiplex PCR. The sample shows approximately 130,000 clones, around 86% of them seen only once. Sequenced input: peripheral blood. These receptors all come from a woman aged 50 to 60 who had recovered from COVID-19.

CDR3: CASSLRQGGSGANVLTF. DNA of the CDR3: TGTGCCAGCAGCTTACGGCAGGGTGGTAGTGGGGCCAACGTCCTGACTTTC. The chain links TRBV7-8 to TRBJ2-6; D perhaps matches TRBD1 (5 bases). Trimming cost V 2 bases and J 3 bases, with 14 bases left between them. The CDR3 covers 17 residues. Germline CDR1 SGHVS, CDR2 FQNEAQ.

This rearrangement joins TRBV5-8 to TRBJ1-2; D unresolved. The CDR3 loop spans 13 amino acids. V lost 0 bases to trimming and J lost 7 bases, with 10 bases between them. The germline V gene has CDR1 SGHTS and CDR2 YDEGEE. Here the CDR3 reads CASSLEVLAGYTF. As DNA, the CDR3 is TGTGCCAGCAGCTTGGAGGTACTAGCTGGCTACACCTTC.

Only a few counts were recorded for this clone. The gene calls are TRBV19 and TRBJ1-1; 10 nucleotides agree with TRBD1. Per the germline V gene, CDR1 is LNHDA and CDR2 is SQIVND (reference sequence). The ends lost 5 bases at V and 2 bases at J; junction bases unmatched: 8. This CDR3 spans 16 amino acids. CDR3 coding DNA: TGTGCCAGTAGTCCGGGACAGGGGATTGACAACACTGAAGCTTTCTTT. Encoded protein: CASSPGQGIDNTEAFF.

This clone was counted only a few times. The chain recombines TRBV7-2 with TRBJ2-1; D is unclear. Trimming removed 2 bases at V and 12 bases at J, with 11 bases between. Per the germline V gene, CDR1 is SGHTA and CDR2 is FQGNSA. The CDR3 length is 12 residues. CDR3 protein: CASSLQGVSQFF. The CDR3 bases are TGTGCCAGCAGCTTACAAGGAGTGTCGCAGTTCTTC.

The chain combines TRBV11-3 with TRBJ2-1, with 11 bases fitting TRBD1. CDR1 SGHNT and CDR2 YENEEA come from the germline V gene. The CDR3 sequence is 18 residues long. V trimming: 0 bases; J trimming: 8 bases; junction bases outside the gene matches: 12. CDR3 loop: CASSLDSLRDRGSDEQFF. The CDR3 DNA follows: TGTGCCAGCAGCTTAGATAGTTTGAGGGACAGGGGGTCCGATGAGCAGTTCTTC.

The chain joins TRBV6-2 or TRBV6-3 to TRBJ2-1; D is undetermined. CDR1 and CDR2 from the germline V gene are MNHEY and SVGEGT. Trimming took off 5 bases at V and 5 bases at J, with 22 bases between the two ends. The CDR3 runs to 17 residues. The CDR3 DNA follows: TGTGCCAGCAGTCCATCGAGGTTGGGTAGAAATAACAATGAGCAGTTCTTC. Residues: CASSPSRLGRNNNEQFF.

The genes are TRBV27 and TRBJ1-1, with D hard to call. The CDR3 contains 14 residues. CDR1 is MNHEY, CDR2 SMNVEV, per germline (reference sequence). V was shortened by 6 bases and J by 3 bases, with 14 bases between the two germline ends. CDR3 in DNA: TGTGCCAGCAGCATCTTAGGACTGGACACTGAAGCTTTCTTT. Translating it yields CASSILGLDTEAFF.

The chain uses TRBV4-1 and TRBJ1-2; D call uncertain. The germline V gene encodes CDR1 MGHRA and CDR2 YSYEKL. The CDR3 has 12 residues. V was clipped by 3 bases and J by 5 bases, with 7 bases between them. The CDR3 DNA follows: TGCGCCAGCAGCCAGACAAATTATGGCTACACCTTC. Its translation: CASSQTNYGYTF.

The chain combines TRBV28 with TRBJ2-1; 8 nucleotides align to TRBD2. Looked up from germline, CDR1 is MDHEN and CDR2 is SYDVKM. The CDR3 consists of 17 residues. The V segment lost 4 bases and the J segment 0 bases; nucleotides outside the gene matches: 8. The CDR3 here is CASSSIGGTSSYNEQFF. CDR3 DNA: TGTGCCAGCAGTTCAATTGGCGGGACTAGCTCCTACAATGAGCAGTTCTTC.

The CDR3 DNA reads TGTGCCAGCAGCTTGGCTCCAACGGGGGAAGAGACCCAGTACTTC. It specifies CASSLAPTGEETQYF. The chain links TRBV5-5 to TRBJ2-5, with D perhaps TRBD2 (6 bases). Trimming removed 0 bases at V and 3 bases at J, with 12 bases between. The V gene's germline CDR1 is SGHKS and CDR2 YYEKEE (reference sequence). CDR3 length: 15 residues.

The rearrangement links TRBV13 to TRBJ2-3, with D possibly TRBD2 on 6 matching bases. The germline V gene encodes CDR1 PRHDT and CDR2 FYEKMQ (reference sequence). The germline V and J ends were trimmed by 5 bases and 0 bases, with 12 bases remaining between them. The CDR3 runs to 15 residues. Here the CDR3 reads CASSHRDFSTDTQYF. In DNA form, the CDR3 reads TGTGCCAGCAGCCACCGGGACTTTAGCACAGATACGCAGTATTTT.

This chain joins TRBV3-1 (or the pseudogene TRBV3-2) and TRBJ1-6; D gene uncertain. CDR1 is LGHDT, CDR2 YNNKEL, per germline (reference sequence). The CDR3 spans 14 residues. V was shortened by 3 bases and J by 6 bases, with 9 bases between the two germline ends. In DNA, the CDR3 is TGTGCCAGCAGCCAGCGTAGGAGTAATTCACCCCTCCACTTT. This sequence encodes CASSQRRSNSPLHF.

The genes are TRBV28 and TRBJ1-1; D gene ambiguous. With 7 bases removed from V and 1 base from J, the gap between germline ends came to 10 bases. The germline V gene encodes CDR1 MDHEN and CDR2 SYDVKM. The CDR3 is 13 residues long. CDR3 region: CASNRGGNTEAFF. In DNA form, the CDR3 reads TGTGCCAGCAACCGGGGTGGGAACACTGAAGCTTTCTTT. Drawing the rest from reference TRBV28 and TRBJ1-1, the complete variable domain is DVKVTQSSRYLVKRTGEKVFLECVQDMDHENMFWYRQDPGLGLRLIYFSYDVKMKEKGDIPEGYSVSREKKERFSLILESASTNQTSMYLCASNRGGNTEAFFGQGTRLTVV.

The V and J genes are TRBV4-2 and TRBJ1-5; D may be TRBD1 (6 bases). This CDR3 is built from 21 residues. Looked up from germline, CDR1 is LGHNA and CDR2 is YNFKEQ. V lost 4 bases and J lost 3, with 31 bases in between. The CDR3 spells CASSPLTKQGLLPRANQPQHF. DNA for the CDR3: TGTGCCAGCAGCCCCCTTACTAAACAGGGCCTACTACCAAGGGCCAATCAGCCCCAGCATTTT.

The V call is TRBV5-1, the J call TRBJ2-5; the D is unclear. CDR3 length: 13 amino acids. V dropped 4 bases and J dropped 7 bases, with 14 bases sitting between them. Germline V gives CDR1 SGHRS, CDR2 YFSETQ. In DNA form, the CDR3 reads TGCGCCAGCAGCCCTTTTAGTTTCGGGACCCAGTACTTC. Translating gives CASSPFSFGTQYF.

The V gene is TRBV28, the J gene TRBJ1-2; no firm D call. The V gene's germline CDR1 is MDHEN and CDR2 SYDVKM. This CDR3 region has 12 residues. Deletions cut 7 bases from V and 3 bases from J, with 9 bases between. The CDR3 DNA sequence: TGTGCCAGCAAGAGCACCCACTATGGCTACACCTTC. As protein: CASKSTHYGYTF.

The V call is TRBV6-5, the J call TRBJ1-6; TRBD1 matches 9 bases. Trimming removed 2 bases from V and 9 bases from J; junction bases left unmatched: 5. The CDR3 totals 15 residues. Germline CDR1 reads MNHEY; CDR2 reads SVGAGI. The CDR3 reads CASSYTGTGISPLHF. The DNA of the CDR3 is TGTGCCAGCAGTTACACCGGGACAGGGATTTCACCCCTCCACTTT.

This clone has only one observation. The chain employs TRBV10-3 and TRBJ2-6; D gene unclear. CDR3 size: 16 residues. V gave up 2 bases and J gave up 2 bases, with 10 bases separating them. Germline V gene lookup returns CDR1 ENHRY and CDR2 SYGVKD. The CDR3 sequence is CAISEVVSAGANVLTF. DNA of the CDR3: TGTGCCATCAGTGAGGTGGTCTCAGCTGGGGCCAACGTCCTGACTTTC.

The V gene is TRBV6-5, the J gene TRBJ2-7; TRBD1 matches at 9 bases. Losses at the gene ends were 4 bases for V and 1 base for J; bases not matched to a gene: 2. Germline loops: CDR1 MNHEY, CDR2 SVGAGI. The CDR3 spans 14 residues. In DNA, the CDR3 is TGTGCCAGCAGTTTCGGACAGGGGTCCTACGAGCAGTACTTC. Amino acid sequence: CASSFGQGSYEQYF.

This chain joins TRBV7-9 and TRBJ1-2; 7 bases line up with TRBD1. The J segment lost 5 bases and the V segment lost 9 bases, leaving 6 bases of the junction unmatched. The germline CDR1 and CDR2 sequences are SEHNR and FQNEAQ (reference sequence). CDR3 size: 12 residues. The CDR3 here is CASGQATYGYTF. In nucleotides, the CDR3 is TGTGCCAGTGGACAGGCGACATATGGCTACACCTTC.

The chain combines TRBV24-1 with TRBJ1-4; maybe TRBD1 (5 bases). This CDR3 region has 15 residues. Trimming shortened V by 3 bases and J by 10 bases, and 17 bases separated the two germline ends. Germline-derived CDR1 and CDR2 are KGHDR and SFDVKD. CDR3 sequence reads: CATSDPGDGGGKLFF. The CDR3 DNA reads TGTGCCACCAGTGATCCGGGGGACGGTGGAGGAAAACTGTTTTTT.

This clone appeared once. The gene calls are TRBV4-1 and TRBJ2-1; 7 bases are a match to TRBD1. Germline V lookup: CDR1 MGHRA, CDR2 YSYEKL. The V and J ends lost 4 bases and 2 bases, in that order; junction bases with no gene match: 5. This CDR3 is built from 15 residues. The DNA for the CDR3 is TGCGCCAGCAGCCGGAGTACAGGGGCCTACAATGAGCAGTTCTTC. Encoded protein: CASSRSTGAYNEQFF.

The chain joins TRBV5-1 to TRBJ1-2, with D hard to call. Trimming removed 6 bases at V and 8 bases at J, with 23 bases between. The CDR3 runs to 15 residues. Germline lookup yields CDR1 SGHRS and CDR2 YFSETQ. The CDR3 nucleotides read TGCGCCAGCACCAAGGGCGATTACGGAGGAGGCGGCTACACCTTC. This translates into CASTKGDYGGGGYTF.

The V gene is TRBV18, the J gene TRBJ1-1, with a tentative D call TRBD1 (6 bases). The CDR3 contains 14 residues. CDR1 is KGHSH, CDR2 LQKENI, per germline. V lost 6 bases to trimming and J lost 2 bases, with 13 bases between them. This chain's CDR3 is CASSMDRKNTEAFF. DNA of the CDR3: TGTGCCAGCTCGATGGACAGAAAAAACACTGAAGCTTTCTTT.

The chain joins TRBV27 to TRBJ2-1; 10 bases fit TRBD2. Germline V gene lookup returns CDR1 MNHEY and CDR2 SMNVEV (reference sequence). Trimming took 6 bases from V and 7 from J; bases not matched to a gene: 6. The CDR3 totals 14 residues. The DNA of the CDR3 is TGTGCCAGCAGACGGGCTAGCGGGAGTAATGAGCAGTTCTTC. Protein sequence: CASRRASGSNEQFF.

This clone was picked up one time. The genes are TRBV2 and TRBJ1-2; D is undetermined. The CDR3 consists of 13 residues. Germline loops: CDR1 SNHLY, CDR2 FYNNEI. Trimming took off 4 bases at V and 2 bases at J, with 8 bases between the two ends. CDR3 protein: CASSVERNYGYTF. The DNA of the CDR3 is TGTGCCAGCAGTGTCGAACGGAACTATGGCTACACCTTC.

The chain joins TRBV5-6 to TRBJ1-2; a weak D match, TRBD1 (6 bases). The CDR3 extends over 13 amino acids. Germline V CDR1 and CDR2: SGHDT, YYEEEE. Trimming cost V 5 bases and J 2 bases, with 10 bases left between them. The CDR3 DNA sequence: TGTGCCAGCAGTTCCACAGGGAACTATGGCTACACCTTC. Amino acid sequence: CASSSTGNYGYTF.

This chain joins TRBV12-3 or TRBV12-4 and TRBJ1-1, with 10 bases fitting TRBD1. This CDR3 is built from 13 residues. J gave up 10 bases and V 5 bases, and 7 bases lay outside the gene matches. CDR3 residues: CASSLNRDRGAFF. The CDR3, as DNA: TGTGCCAGCAGTCTGAACCGGGACAGGGGAGCTTTCTTT.

This clone was detected a few times. DNA of the CDR3: TGCGCCAGCAGCTTCACAGGGGGCGCTTACGAGCAGTACTTC. It codes for CASSFTGGAYEQYF. The chain uses TRBV5-1 and TRBJ2-7, with 9 bases aligning to TRBD1. The junction had 4 bases not matched to a gene; V was cut back by 2 bases and J by 4 bases. CDR1 and CDR2 from the germline V gene are SGHRS and YFSETQ. The CDR3 contains 14 residues.

The chain carries TRBV28 and TRBJ1-2; 9 bases match TRBD1. Germline values: CDR1 MDHEN, CDR2 SYDVKM. CDR3 length: 17 residues. Trimming removed 2 bases from V and 5 bases from J; junction bases left unmatched: 12. The CDR3 protein is CASSLTGGGGTMYGYTF. CDR3 nucleotides: TGTGCCAGCAGTTTAACAGGGGGCGGAGGAACGATGTATGGCTACACCTTC.

V gene TRBV19 combines with J gene TRBJ2-3; D unclear. The CDR3 has 12 amino acids. Trimming removed 3 bases from V and 8 bases from J, with 9 bases in between. CDR1 LNHDA and CDR2 SQIVND come from the germline V gene (reference sequence). The CDR3 region is CASSIQASTQYF. In DNA form, the CDR3 reads TGTGCCAGTAGTATTCAGGCCTCTACGCAGTATTTT.

This clone came up once. The chain has TRBV11-1 and TRBJ2-3; a weak D match, TRBD1 (6 bases). Germline V gene sequence: CDR1 SGHAT, CDR2 FQDESV (reference sequence). Between the trimmed V and J ends, which lost 5 bases and 0 bases, there was a span of 9 bases. This CDR3 comprises 14 residues. CDR3 sequence reads: CASSTGSSTDTQYF. CDR3 DNA: TGTGCCAGCAGCACAGGGTCTAGCACAGATACGCAGTATTTT.